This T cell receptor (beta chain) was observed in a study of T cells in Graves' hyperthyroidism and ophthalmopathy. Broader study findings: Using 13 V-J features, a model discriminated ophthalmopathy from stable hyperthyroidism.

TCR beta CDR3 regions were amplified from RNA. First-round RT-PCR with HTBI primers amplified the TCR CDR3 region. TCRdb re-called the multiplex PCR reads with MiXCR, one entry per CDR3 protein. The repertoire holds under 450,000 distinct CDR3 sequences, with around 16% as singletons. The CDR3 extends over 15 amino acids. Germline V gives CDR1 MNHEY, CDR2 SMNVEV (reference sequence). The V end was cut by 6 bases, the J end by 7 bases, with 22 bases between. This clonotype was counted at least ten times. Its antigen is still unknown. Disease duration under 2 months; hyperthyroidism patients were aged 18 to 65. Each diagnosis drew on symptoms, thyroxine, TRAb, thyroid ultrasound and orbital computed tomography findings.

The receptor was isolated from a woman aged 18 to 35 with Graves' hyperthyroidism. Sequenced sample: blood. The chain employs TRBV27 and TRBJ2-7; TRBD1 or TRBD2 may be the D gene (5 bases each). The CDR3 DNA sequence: TGTGCCAGCAGCAGTACCGGGACCCCATTAATGGAGCAGTACTTC. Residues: CASSSTGTPLMEQYF.